Each of the 29 T cell receptor beta chains below was sequenced from the same sample in a study of beta chain features in type 1 diabetes. Expressed TCRB transcripts were sequenced because the entire RNA isolate underwent reverse transcription. Libraries were prepared by immunoSEQ multiplex PCR; TCRdb keeps only in-frame clonotypes and omits some of them. The table includes just over 450,000 clones, approximately 31% detected once. Sequenced: naive CD4+ T cells from blood. All receptors derive from a man younger than 35 in good health.

V is TRBV15 and J is TRBJ2-1; 7 bases line up with TRBD2. Germline trimming cut 3 bases from V and 3 bases from J; bases unmatched to any gene: 5. The CDR3 contains 15 residues. The germline V gene has CDR1 LNHNV and CDR2 YYDKDF (reference sequence). Here the CDR3 reads CATSRGLADYNEQFF. The CDR3 DNA follows: TGTGCCACCAGCAGGGGTCTAGCGGACTACAATGAGCAGTTCTTC.

This clone was seen a handful of times. The V gene is TRBV9, the J gene TRBJ2-3; 14 bases map to TRBD2. The V gene's germline CDR1 is SGDLS and CDR2 YYNGEE. V was pared by 2 bases and J by 5 bases, with 1 base of the junction left unmatched. The CDR3 is 15 amino acids. CDR3: CASSVGLAGEDTQYF. In DNA, the CDR3 is TGTGCCAGCAGCGTGGGACTAGCGGGAGAAGATACGCAGTATTTT.

This clone was seen a handful of times. This chain uses TRBV4-1 with TRBJ2-1; weak D call: TRBD1 (6 bases). CDR1 is MGHRA, CDR2 YSYEKL, per germline. CDR3 length equals 15 residues. Trimming removed 1 base at V and 8 bases at J, with 15 bases between. The CDR3 spells CASSQGDRRRDEQFF. The DNA of the CDR3 is TGCGCCAGCAGCCAAGGCGACAGGAGGCGGGATGAGCAGTTCTTC.

This chain connects TRBV4-1 to TRBJ2-3, with 8 bases fitting TRBD2. Germline V gene lookup returns CDR1 MGHRA and CDR2 YSYEKL. The CDR3 covers 15 residues. Trimming cost V 1 base and J 1 base; bases outside gene matches: 1. CDR3 sequence: CASSQVLAGTDTQYF. The DNA of the CDR3 is TGCGCCAGCAGCCAAGTACTAGCGGGCACAGATACGCAGTATTTT.

This chain connects TRBV7-9 to TRBJ2-3, with a tentative D call TRBD1 (6 bases). The V end was cut by 4 bases, the J end by 3 bases, with 17 bases between. This CDR3 comprises 16 residues. Germline CDR1 and CDR2: SEHNR and FQNEAQ (reference sequence). In DNA, the CDR3 is TGTGCCAGCAGCTCCAACCACAGGGCAGGGACAGATACGCAGTATTTT. Translated, it gives CASSSNHRAGTDTQYF. Looking up the rest from reference TRBV7-9 and TRBJ2-3 gives the full variable domain: DTGVSQNPRHKITKRGQNVTFRCDPISEHNRLYWYRQTLGQGPEFLTYFQNEAQLEKSRLLSDRFSAERPKGSFSTLEIQRTEQGDSAMYLCASSSNHRAGTDTQYFGPGTRLTVL.

In this sample, this clone turned up a few times. This chain links TRBV9 with TRBJ2-7; D possibly corresponds to TRBD1 (6 bases). The CDR3 loop spans 15 amino acids. CDR1 and CDR2 (germline): SGDLS, YYNGEE. The germline V and J ends were trimmed by 0 bases and 4 bases, with 14 bases remaining between them. The CDR3 bases are TGTGCCAGCAGCGTAGGACTGGGAACAGGGTACGAGCAGTACTTC. Protein product: CASSVGLGTGYEQYF. The full variable domain, completed using reference TRBV9 and TRBJ2-7, is DSGVTQTPKHLITATGQRVTLRCSPRSGDLSVYWYQQSLDQGLQFLIQYYNGEERAKGNILERFSAQQFPDLHSELNLSSLELGDSALYFCASSVGLGTGYEQYFGPGTRLTVT.

This clone was seen a few times. The rearrangement joins TRBV10-3 to TRBJ1-5, with no clear D. The CDR3 runs to 12 residues. The V gene lost 6 bases and the J gene lost 3 bases, with 6 bases spanning the gap. Per the germline V gene, CDR1 is ENHRY and CDR2 is SYGVKD. The CDR3 DNA sequence: TGTGCCATCAGGGACCACAATCAGCCCCAGCATTTT. This translates into CAIRDHNQPQHF.

This clone came up a few times. This chain links TRBV30 with TRBJ1-4; 7 nucleotides agree with TRBD1. Per germline, CDR1 GTSNPN and CDR2 SVGIG (reference sequence). CDR3 size: 14 residues. Germline trimming cut 2 bases from V and 7 bases from J; bases unmatched to any gene: 7. CDR3 nucleotide sequence: TGTGCCTGGAGTACAACAGGGGTTGGTGAAAAACTGTTTTTT. It translates to CAWSTTGVGEKLFF. Together with reference TRBV30 and TRBJ1-4, the CDR3 gives the full variable domain: SQTIHQWPATLVQPVGSPLSLECTVEGTSNPNLYWYRQAAGRGLQLLFYSVGIGQISSEVPQNLSASRPQDRQFILSSKKLLLSDSGFYLCAWSTTGVGEKLFFGSGTQLSVL.

A note on this clone: The same CDR3 can be traced to other DNA sequences in this sample. The chain links TRBV11-2 to TRBJ2-5; a possible D gene is TRBD2 (5 bases). With 3 bases removed from V and 0 bases from J, the gap between germline ends came to 5 bases. CDR1 is SGHAT and CDR2 is FQNNGV in the germline V gene. The CDR3 covers 13 residues. CDR3 DNA sequence: TGTGCCAGCAGCTTCGGGAACCAAGAGACCCAGTACTTC. It specifies CASSFGNQETQYF.

V and J are TRBV14 and TRBJ1-5, with D maybe TRBD1 (6 bases). CDR3 length: 14 residues. Trimming pared 4 bases from V and 4 bases from J, leaving 11 bases between. CDR1 and CDR2 (germline): SGHDN, FVKESK. CDR3 in amino acids: CASSPQGVNQPQHF. The CDR3 coding sequence is TGTGCCAGCAGCCCACAGGGAGTAAATCAGCCCCAGCATTTT.

The genes are TRBV30 and TRBJ2-1; tentative D call: TRBD1 (6 bases). CDR3 length equals 15 residues. Trimming shortened V by 2 bases and J by 0 bases, and 11 bases separated the two germline ends. Germline loops: CDR1 GTSNPN, CDR2 SVGIG (reference sequence). The CDR3: CAWSTKGGSYNEQFF. In nucleotides, the CDR3 is TGTGCCTGGAGTACAAAAGGGGGCTCCTACAATGAGCAGTTCTTC.

The chain has TRBV7-6 and TRBJ2-5; possible D gene TRBD1, 6 bases. The CDR3 covers 15 residues. V shed 5 bases and J shed 5 bases, with 18 bases lying between them. Germline CDR1 reads SGHVS; CDR2 reads FNYEAQ. This chain's CDR3 is CASSLRTVQGETQYF. CDR3 coding DNA: TGTGCCAGCAGCCTCCGGACAGTTCAAGGGGAGACCCAGTACTTC.

In this sample, this clone turned up a few times. V usage is TRBV9 and J usage is TRBJ2-3; D uncertain. The CDR3 has 14 residues. Germline V gene sequence: CDR1 SGDLS, CDR2 YYNGEE. Trimming pared 6 bases from V and 4 bases from J, leaving 15 bases between. CDR3: CASTLGLVPDTQYF. CDR3 sequence (DNA): TGTGCCAGCACCCTAGGGCTAGTTCCAGATACGCAGTATTTT.

This chain links TRBV6-5 with TRBJ2-1, with a weak D call TRBD2 (6 bases). Per germline, CDR1 MNHEY and CDR2 SVGAGI. Trimming removed 6 bases at V and 4 bases at J, with 7 bases between. This CDR3 spans 12 amino acids. The CDR3 nucleotides read TGTGCCAGCAGGGGAGGTTACAATGAGCAGTTCTTC. Protein: CASRGGYNEQFF.

The genes are TRBV15 and TRBJ1-2; no reliable D call. The germline gives CDR1 LNHNV, CDR2 YYDKDF (reference sequence). The CDR3 covers 12 residues. Deletions cut 5 bases from V and 1 base from J, with 5 bases between. The CDR3 nucleotides are TGTGCCACCAGCCTCATTAACTATGGCTACACCTTC. This codes for CATSLINYGYTF.

V and J are TRBV28 and TRBJ2-2, with 11 nucleotides matching TRBD1. There are 17 residues in the CDR3. Germline CDR1 and CDR2: MDHEN and SYDVKM. V dropped 7 bases and J dropped 6; count of bases not matched to a gene: 13. CDR3 region: CASTPAGTGGLSGELFF. The CDR3 coding sequence is TGTGCCAGCACCCCCGCTGGGACAGGGGGTTTATCCGGGGAGCTGTTTTTT. The entire variable domain, with the rest obtained from reference TRBV28 and TRBJ2-2, is as follows: DVKVTQSSRYLVKRTGEKVFLECVQDMDHENMFWYRQDPGLGLRLIYFSYDVKMKEKGDIPEGYSVSREKKERFSLILESASTNQTSMYLCASTPAGTGGLSGELFFGEGSRLTVL.

V usage is TRBV4-1 and J usage is TRBJ2-1; 8 bases fit TRBD2. CDR3 length equals 17 residues. Germline CDR1 and CDR2: MGHRA and YSYEKL. The V gene end was trimmed by 2 bases and the J gene end by 4 bases; junction bases not matched to a gene: 10. For the CDR3, the DNA is TGCGCCAGCAGCCAACGGATGGGACTAGACCTTTACAATGAGCAGTTCTTC. It is translated as CASSQRMGLDLYNEQFF.

The CDR3 coding sequence is TGTGCCAGCAGCGGACAGGGGCTATACCAAGAGACCCAGTACTTC. It specifies CASSGQGLYQETQYF. This sequence joins TRBV9 and TRBJ2-5; 8 nucleotides line up with TRBD1. The V gene end was trimmed by 3 bases and the J gene end by 0 bases; junction bases not matched to a gene: 4. Germline CDR1 and CDR2: SGDLS and YYNGEE. The CDR3 spans 15 residues.

This chain uses TRBV14 with TRBJ2-5; perhaps D is TRBD1 or TRBD2 (5 bases each). The CDR3 has 15 amino acids. Trimming stripped 1 base from V and 4 bases from J, with 13 bases between. Germline V gene lookup returns CDR1 SGHDN and CDR2 FVKESK. CDR3 sequence: CASSQGGIPRETQYF. The DNA of the CDR3 is TGTGCCAGCAGCCAAGGGGGGATCCCGCGAGAGACCCAGTACTTC.

The chain links TRBV21-1 to TRBJ2-4. TRBV21-1 corresponds to a pseudogene. CDR3 size: 13 residues. The CDR3 nucleotides are TGTGCGGAAGTCGGTTTGGACAAAAACATTCAGTACTTC. Its protein is CAEVGLDKNIQYF.

This chain joins TRBV30 and TRBJ1-4; 10 nucleotides align to TRBD1. V trimming: 2 bases; J trimming: 7 bases; junction bases outside the gene matches: 7. This CDR3 is 15 amino acids long. CDR1 and CDR2 (germline): GTSNPN, SVGIG (reference sequence). The CDR3 region has the DNA TGTGCCTGGAGTACGGGGACAGGGGATCGTGAAAAACTGTTTTTT. Its translation: CAWSTGTGDREKLFF.

J is TRBJ2-3 and V is TRBV7-2; 8 bases are shared with TRBD1. Germline CDR1 is SGHTA and CDR2 is FQGNSA. V lost 4 bases and J lost 1; bases outside the gene matches: 7. CDR3 size: 16 residues. The CDR3 nucleotides are TGTGCCAGCAGCTCCCGAGGGGACAGGCGCACAGATACGCAGTATTTT. Amino acid sequence: CASSSRGDRRTDTQYF.

J is TRBJ1-2 and V is TRBV14, with 7 bases lining up with TRBD1. Germline CDR1 reads SGHDN; CDR2 reads FVKESK. The CDR3 loop spans 15 amino acids. V was clipped by 0 bases and J by 8 bases; unmatched bases: 9. CDR3 nucleotides: TGTGCCAGCAGCCAAGATCTGAACAGGGGAAGCGGCTACACCTTC. It specifies CASSQDLNRGSGYTF.

This clone was seen more than once but under ten times. This chain connects TRBV10-3 to TRBJ2-4; the D gene is possibly TRBD1 (7 bases). The CDR3 has 13 residues. Trimming took off 3 bases at V and 8 bases at J, with 11 bases between the two ends. Germline V gene sequence: CDR1 ENHRY, CDR2 SYGVKD. CDR3 sequence reads: CAISDRGVDIQYF. DNA of the CDR3: TGTGCCATCAGTGACAGGGGGGTGGACATTCAGTACTTC.

This sequence joins TRBV30 and TRBJ1-2; D remains unclear. Trimming pared 0 bases from V and 2 bases from J, leaving 10 bases between. In germline, CDR1 is GTSNPN, CDR2 SVGIG (reference sequence). This CDR3 is built from 14 residues. CDR3 sequence (DNA): TGTGCCTGGAGTGTACGGTCGGGCAACTATGGCTACACCTTC. Translating it yields CAWSVRSGNYGYTF.

This clone showed up just a few times. The chain employs TRBV19 and TRBJ2-5; no definite D call. The V end lost 8 bases, the J end lost 3 bases, and 10 bases lay between the germline ends. In germline, CDR1 is LNHDA, CDR2 SQIVND (reference sequence). The CDR3 totals 12 residues. The CDR3: CASESREETQYF. The CDR3 DNA reads as TGTGCCAGTGAGAGCCGGGAAGAGACCCAGTACTTC.

This sequence joins TRBV2 and TRBJ1-4; D perhaps matches TRBD1 (6 bases). V shed 3 bases and J shed 5 bases, with 7 bases lying between them. This CDR3 comprises 13 residues. CDR1 is SNHLY, CDR2 FYNNEI, per germline. The CDR3 nucleotides are TGTGCCAGCAGTGACAGGGGAAATGAAAAACTGTTTTTT. Translation: CASSDRGNEKLFF.

This clone was recorded a few times. The genes are TRBV27 and TRBJ2-1; maybe TRBD1 (6 bases). This CDR3 contains 14 residues. Trimming cost V 6 bases and J 0 bases, with 9 bases left between them. Germline assignment: CDR1 MNHEY and CDR2 SMNVEV (reference sequence). This CDR3 reads CASRGDISYNEQFF. The DNA for the CDR3 is TGTGCCAGCAGGGGGGACATCTCCTACAATGAGCAGTTCTTC.

This clone came up a few times. This rearrangement joins TRBV7-9 to TRBJ2-7; 8 nucleotides agree with TRBD1. V was clipped by 4 bases and J by 4 bases; unmatched bases: 12. The CDR3 has 16 residues. Germline CDR1 is SEHNR and CDR2 is FQNEAQ (reference sequence). Here the CDR3 reads CASSSPESTGEYEQYF. The CDR3, as DNA: TGTGCCAGCAGCTCTCCGGAATCGACAGGGGAGTACGAGCAGTACTTC.